What follows are 4 T cell receptor beta chains derived from one specimen sequenced in a study of blood T cell repertoires in COVID-19. Method: immunoSEQ multiplex PCR; TCRdb's copy keeps in-frame clones and lacks some. The data hold tens of thousands of clones, with roughly 80% observed a single time. Sequences were obtained from peripheral blood. The receptors here all came from a woman in her 70s with acute or convalescent COVID-19.

The chain employs TRBV19 and TRBJ2-7; TRBD1 matches at 9 bases. V gave up 1 base and J gave up 5 bases; unmatched junction bases: 6. The CDR3 covers 15 residues. Germline lookup yields CDR1 LNHDA and CDR2 SQIVND (reference sequence). CDR3: CASSIVGTGLNEQYF. DNA for the CDR3: TGTGCCAGTAGTATAGTTGGGACAGGGCTGAACGAGCAGTACTTC. The variable domain in full, completed from reference TRBV19 and TRBJ2-7, reads DGGITQSPKYLFRKEGQNVTLSCEQNLNHDAMYWYRQDPGQGLRLIYYSQIVNDFQKGDIAEGYSVSREKKESFPLTVTSAQKNPTAFYLCASSIVGTGLNEQYFGPGTRLTVT.

The V call is TRBV5-5, the J call TRBJ1-2; the D is unclear. This CDR3 comprises 14 residues. The germline gives CDR1 SGHKS, CDR2 YYEKEE (reference sequence). V was shortened by 1 base and J by 8 bases, with 15 bases between the two germline ends. The CDR3 sequence: CASSLSTRPGGYTF. CDR3 nucleotides: TGTGCCAGCAGCTTGAGCACACGGCCGGGGGGCTACACCTTC.

The chain's CDR3 is CASSYSQGAHSPLHF. CDR3 bases: TGTGCCAGCAGTTATTCACAGGGGGCCCATTCACCCCTCCACTTT. This sequence joins TRBV6-2 or TRBV6-3 and TRBJ1-6; 9 bases match TRBD1. The germline V gene encodes CDR1 MNHEY and CDR2 SVGEGT. V shed 3 bases, J shed 8 bases, and the junction held 5 bases outside the gene matches. The CDR3 is 15 residues long.

In nucleotides, the CDR3 is TGTGCCAGCTCGCGTGGGGGCCAAGGGGCCTACAATGAGCAGTTCTTC. Its translation: CASSRGGQGAYNEQFF. The rearrangement links TRBV18 to TRBJ2-1, with D possibly TRBD1 on 6 matching bases. The V gene lost 6 bases and the J gene lost 2 bases, with 17 bases spanning the gap. This CDR3 is 16 amino acids long. Germline V gene data show CDR1 as KGHSH and CDR2 as LQKENI.